This T cell receptor (beta chain) was identified during a study of tissue T cells after allogeneic stem cell transplantation. General study results and limits: Tissue-detected TCR repertoire was only partly captured by blood and spleen T cells.

As concerns this clone: No antigen is known for it. Mouse gene names apply. Sequencing ends 1 residue short of the CDR3 end; the germline J gene provides the rest.

Sequencing of TCRbeta CDR3 at survey depth gave sequences and template counts. Produced via immunoSEQ multiplex PCR; TCRdb's table is partial and in-frame only. The sample records around 3,100 clones, around 45% being singletons. Time point denoted: mouse harvest day 14 after allogeneic transplant. Tail vein injection delivered 10^7 T-cell-depleted bone marrow cells and 10^6 splenic CD5+ T cells. V lost 2 bases and J 0 bases, leaving 8 bases between the germline ends. The germline CDR1 and CDR2 sequences are KGHTA and FRNEEI. The CDR3 is made up of 14 amino acids. The TCR was taken from a female BALB/c mouse given C57BL/6 T cells with graft-versus-host disease after an allogeneic hematopoietic cell transplant. The specimen sequenced was lymph node tissue. This sequence joins TRBV24 and TRBJ2-7; D might be TRBD1 or TRBD2, each matching 5 bases. The chain's CDR3 is CASSLGAGSYEQYF. The CDR3 DNA, read in part, is TGTGCCAGCAGTCTGGGGGCGGGCTCCTATGAACAGTAC.